Following are 21 T cell receptor beta chains from one sample sequenced in a study of control samples from healthy donors and cancer patients. Here immunoSEQ multiplex PCR was the method, and the copy in TCRdb shows in-frame clones only, minus some. The sample includes 150,000 or so clones, 85% to 95% of them seen just once. The sequenced sample was blood. These receptors were obtained from a middle-aged man in good health.

This chain links TRBV5-4 with TRBJ1-5; D gene ambiguous. The CDR3 totals 14 residues. Germline CDR1 is SGHNT and CDR2 is YYREEE (reference sequence). Between the trimmed V and J ends, which lost 4 bases and 7 bases, there was a span of 15 bases. This CDR3 reads CASSVYRSGQPQHF. As DNA, the CDR3 is TGTGCCAGCAGCGTATACAGATCGGGACAGCCCCAGCATTTT.

This chain links TRBV6-5 with TRBJ1-2; D might be TRBD1 (5 bases). Trimming stripped 4 bases from V and 0 bases from J, with 12 bases between. The CDR3 extends over 15 amino acids. Germline V gene lookup returns CDR1 MNHEY and CDR2 SVGAGI. CDR3 nucleotide sequence: TGTGCCAGCAGTTCTGGGACGTTAGCTAACTATGGCTACACCTTC. This codes for CASSSGTLANYGYTF.

The rearrangement links TRBV7-2 to TRBJ2-7; unclear D gene. Germline values: CDR1 SGHTA, CDR2 FQGNSA. V was trimmed by 5 bases and J by 4 bases, leaving 18 bases between them. CDR3 size: 15 residues. CDR3 amino acids: CASSRTAGLGYEQYF. Here the CDR3 DNA reads TGTGCCAGCAGCCGGACGGCTGGTTTAGGTTACGAGCAGTACTTC.

This clone was detected only once. V is TRBV6-1 and J is TRBJ1-5, with D unclear. The V end lost 0 bases, the J end lost 9 bases, and 15 bases lay between the germline ends. CDR1 and CDR2 (germline): MNHNS, SASEGT. This CDR3 contains 15 residues. CDR3 nucleotide sequence: TGTGCCAGCAGTGAAGCGCTTCAGTCCCCCCGGCCCCAGCATTTT. It encodes CASSEALQSPRPQHF.

This chain links TRBV11-2 with TRBJ2-1; D unclear. This CDR3 has 12 amino acids. V was pared by 3 bases and J by 2 bases, with 2 bases between. Per the germline V gene, CDR1 is SGHAT and CDR2 is FQNNGV. The CDR3 loop is CASSLTYNEQFF. The CDR3 DNA is TGTGCCAGCAGCTTGACCTACAATGAGCAGTTCTTC.

This clone showed up just once. The chain joins TRBV25-1 to TRBJ2-1; D is perhaps TRBD1 (6 bases). Trimming shortened V by 0 bases and J by 10 bases, and 16 bases separated the two germline ends. Germline CDR1 reads MGHDK; CDR2 reads SYGVNS. This CDR3 contains 15 residues. The CDR3 DNA sequence: TGTGCCAGCAGTGAATATATTGACACAGGGAGAGAGCAGTTCTTC. This encodes CASSEYIDTGREQFF.

This clone was observed once. V and J are TRBV29-1 and TRBJ2-2; D not certain. The CDR3 totals 13 residues. Germline V gene sequence: CDR1 SQVTM, CDR2 ANQGSEA. The V gene lost 4 bases and the J gene lost 8 bases, with 14 bases spanning the gap. The CDR3 coding sequence is TGCAGCGTTGGTAACGTTTTAAGGGGGGAGCTGTTTTTT. Translating it yields CSVGNVLRGELFF.

The chain links TRBV9 to TRBJ1-2, with a weak D call TRBD1 (5 bases). Germline V CDR1 and CDR2: SGDLS, YYNGEE. V was cut by 3 bases and J by 1 base, with 16 bases left in between. The CDR3 covers 16 residues. CDR3 sequence reads: CASSEGRQKLNYGYTF. The CDR3 DNA follows: TGTGCCAGCAGCGAAGGTAGACAGAAACTTAACTATGGCTACACCTTC.

The chain joins TRBV5-6 to TRBJ2-1; 7 bases line up with TRBD2. The V and J ends lost 6 bases and 9 bases, in that order; junction bases with no gene match: 18. The CDR3 contains 16 residues. CDR1 SGHDT and CDR2 YYEEEE come from the germline V gene. CDR3 nucleotide sequence: TGTGCCAGCAATACGCTCTGGCGAACTAGCGAGGGTGAGCAGTTCTTC. This encodes CASNTLWRTSEGEQFF.

The CDR3 region has the DNA TGTGCCAGCAGCCTGGACAGGGGCTATGGCTACACCTTC. Protein product: CASSLDRGYGYTF. The chain combines TRBV3-1 (or the pseudogene TRBV3-2) with TRBJ1-2, with TRBD1 identical over 9 bases. Looked up from germline, CDR1 is LGHDT and CDR2 is YNNKEL (reference sequence). Germline trimming cut 4 bases from V and 4 bases from J; bases unmatched to any gene: 1. The length of the CDR3 is 13 residues.

The rearrangement links TRBV19 to TRBJ2-1, with no clear D. Germline V CDR1 and CDR2: LNHDA, SQIVND (reference sequence). This CDR3 region has 13 residues. V shed 2 bases and J shed 3 bases, with 5 bases lying between them. The CDR3 DNA is TGTGCCAGTAGTATATCCGGCTACAATGAGCAGTTCTTC. This codes for CASSISGYNEQFF.

CDR3 in DNA: TGTGCCAGCAGCGTAGAAGGGACAGGCAATGAAAAACTGTTTTTT. It is translated as CASSVEGTGNEKLFF. V usage is TRBV9 and J usage is TRBJ1-4, with TRBD1 identical over 8 bases. Trimming took 0 bases from V and 5 from J; bases not matched to a gene: 3. This CDR3 has 15 residues. The germline V gene has CDR1 SGDLS and CDR2 YYNGEE.

This clone was picked up one time. This chain connects TRBV7-9 to TRBJ2-5, with 8 bases matching TRBD1. Germline lookup yields CDR1 SEHNR and CDR2 FQNEAQ (reference sequence). After removal of 5 bases from V and 6 bases from J, the junction contained 5 bases not matched to a gene. This CDR3 spans 13 amino acids. As DNA, the CDR3 is TGTGCCAGCAGCGGAGACAGGGGAAAGACCCAGTACTTC. It is translated as CASSGDRGKTQYF. Full variable domain (remainder filled in from reference TRBV7-9 and TRBJ2-5): DTGVSQNPRHKITKRGQNVTFRCDPISEHNRLYWYRQTLGQGPEFLTYFQNEAQLEKSRLLSDRFSAERPKGSFSTLEIQRTEQGDSAMYLCASSGDRGKTQYFGPGTRLLVL.

In nucleotides, the CDR3 is TGCAGCGTTGAAGCGGGGGGGGAGACAGATACGCAGTATTTT. It specifies CSVEAGGETDTQYF. The chain combines TRBV29-1 with TRBJ2-3, with 8 bases fitting TRBD2. The V gene's germline CDR1 is SQVTM and CDR2 ANQGSEA. The CDR3 spans 14 residues. Unmatched junction bases numbered 3, after V lost 1 base and J lost 3 bases.

CDR3 nucleotides: TGTGCCAGCAGCGCCTGGACGGGGGTGGGCACAGATACGCAGTATTTT. This translates into CASSAWTGVGTDTQYF. The rearrangement uses TRBV9 and TRBJ2-3, with D possibly matching TRBD2 (6 bases). V lost 3 bases to trimming and J lost 1 base, with 15 bases between them. The CDR3 is 16 amino acids. Germline CDR1 SGDLS, CDR2 YYNGEE.

V is TRBV6-4 and J is TRBJ1-5; D ambiguous. V was cut by 6 bases and J by 5 bases, with 17 bases left in between. The CDR3 consists of 15 residues. Germline values: CDR1 MRHNA, CDR2 SNTAGT. The CDR3 here is CASRKDTGDYQPQHF. The CDR3 DNA is TGTGCCAGCAGAAAAGACACGGGCGATTATCAGCCCCAGCATTTT.

This sequence joins TRBV4-2 and TRBJ2-1; the match to TRBD2 covers 8 bases. The CDR3 totals 16 residues. V dropped 1 base and J dropped 0; count of bases not matched to a gene: 2. CDR1 is LGHNA, CDR2 YNFKEQ, per germline. The CDR3, as DNA: TGTGCCAGCAGCCAAGTAGGGACTAGCTCCTACAATGAGCAGTTCTTC. Amino acid sequence: CASSQVGTSSYNEQFF.

The rearrangement joins TRBV6-5 to TRBJ2-2; 9 nucleotides match TRBD1. Germline-derived CDR1 and CDR2 are MNHEY and SVGAGI. V lost 6 bases to trimming and J lost 3 bases; unmatched junction nucleotides: 5. There are 15 residues in the CDR3. For the CDR3, the DNA is TGTGCCAGCAGCCTACAGGGGGCACACACCGGGGAGCTGTTTTTT. It specifies CASSLQGAHTGELFF.

In DNA, the CDR3 is TGTGCCAGCAGTGAATCGGGCAGCTCCTACGAGCAGTACTTC. Translated, it gives CASSESGSSYEQYF. The chain combines TRBV25-1 with TRBJ2-7; D is undetermined. From germline, CDR1 is MGHDK and CDR2 SYGVNS. Trimming stripped 1 base from V and 0 bases from J, with 7 bases between. The CDR3 length is 14 residues.

The chain couples TRBV10-3 to TRBJ2-3; D possibly corresponds to TRBD2 (6 bases). Germline CDR1 reads ENHRY; CDR2 reads SYGVKD. This CDR3 is built from 14 residues. Trimming left V 11 bases short and J 0 bases short, with 15 bases between. The CDR3 region has the DNA TGTGCCTCGGGGGTGGCGGGAAGCACAGATACGCAGTATTTT. Protein product: CASGVAGSTDTQYF.

The chain couples TRBV10-3 to TRBJ1-2; D call uncertain. The V gene's germline CDR1 is ENHRY and CDR2 SYGVKD. The CDR3 runs 13 residues. The V and J ends lost 5 bases and 0 bases respectively, with 7 bases between them. CDR3 DNA: TGTGCCATCAGTCCAGATTCTAACTATGGCTACACCTTC. This encodes CAISPDSNYGYTF.